This is a list of T cell receptor beta chains from one sample in a study of cytomegalovirus exposure and HLA in healthy donors. Only in-frame clones appear in the TCRdb table, and some are missing; sequencing was by immunoSEQ multiplex PCR. The sample contains some 190,000 clones, roughly 80% of which appear only once. Material: PBMCs. These receptors were taken from a young woman in good health and CMV-seronegative. The CDR3 runs from the conserved cysteine through the conserved F or W. The order of the fields is clone size, D gene, V gene, J gene, CDR3 protein, CDR3 DNA. D genes are given only for firm matches. Not every row has a clone size; where given, it reads once, few, many or a size class.

abundance: -
d_gene: -
v_gene: TRBV21-1
j_gene: TRBJ2-5
CDR3aa: CASSTGTAQETQYF
CDR3nt: TGTGCCAGCAGCACAGGGACAGCACAAGAGACCCAGTACTTC

abundance: once
d_gene: -
v_gene: TRBV4-3
j_gene: TRBJ2-4
CDR3aa: CASSQHWVAGQGQNIQYF
CDR3nt: TGCGCCAGCAGCCAACATTGGGTAGCGGGACAGGGTCAAAACATTCAGTACTTC

abundance: -
d_gene: -
v_gene: TRBV11-1
j_gene: TRBJ1-2
CDR3aa: CASSPGIGPGYTF
CDR3nt: TGTGCCAGCAGCCCAGGGATCGGGCCTGGCTACACCTTC

abundance: -
d_gene: -
v_gene: TRBV11-2
j_gene: TRBJ1-5
CDR3aa: CASSWGGSDQPQHF
CDR3nt: TGTGCCAGCAGCTGGGGAGGCAGCGATCAGCCCCAGCATTTT

abundance: -
d_gene: TRBD2
v_gene: TRBV7-4
j_gene: TRBJ2-3
CDR3aa: CASRSDGGTSGGGTDTQYF
CDR3nt: TGTGCCAGCAGGTCTGACGGAGGGACTAGCGGGGGAGGCACAGATACGCAGTATTTT

abundance: -
d_gene: -
v_gene: TRBV5-1
j_gene: TRBJ1-2
CDR3aa: CASRLDSNYGYTF
CDR3nt: TGCGCCAGCAGGTTGGACAGTAACTATGGCTACACCTTC

abundance: -
d_gene: TRBD1
v_gene: TRBV28
j_gene: TRBJ1-3
CDR3aa: CASSVHSGQGAGNTIYF
CDR3nt: TGTGCCAGCAGTGTACACTCGGGACAGGGGGCTGGAAACACCATATATTTT

abundance: -
d_gene: TRBD1
v_gene: TRBV30
j_gene: TRBJ1-2
CDR3aa: CAWSTGTGFSGYTF
CDR3nt: TGTGCCTGGAGTACAGGGACAGGGTTTAGTGGCTACACCTTC

abundance: -
d_gene: -
v_gene: TRBV19
j_gene: TRBJ2-7
CDR3aa: CASSIRTLTGYEQYF
CDR3nt: TGTGCCAGTAGTATCAGGACCCTAACGGGATACGAGCAGTACTTC

abundance: -
d_gene: TRBD1
v_gene: TRBV6-6
j_gene: TRBJ2-7
CDR3aa: CASSYSGQGANEQYF
CDR3nt: TGTGCCAGCAGTTACTCTGGGCAGGGGGCGAACGAGCAGTACTTC

abundance: few
d_gene: -
v_gene: TRBV25-1
j_gene: TRBJ1-2
CDR3aa: CASFVGAEGYTF
CDR3nt: TGTGCCAGTTTCGTGGGGGCGGAGGGCTACACCTTC

abundance: -
d_gene: TRBD1
v_gene: TRBV7-9
j_gene: TRBJ1-1
CDR3aa: CASSSFDAGGTEAFF
CDR3nt: TGTGCCAGCAGCTCGTTTGACGCAGGGGGGACTGAAGCTTTCTTT

abundance: -
d_gene: -
v_gene: TRBV14
j_gene: TRBJ2-7
CDR3aa: CASSQELGADYEQYF
CDR3nt: TGTGCCAGCAGCCAAGAATTAGGGGCGGACTACGAGCAGTACTTC

abundance: -
d_gene: TRBD1
v_gene: TRBV28
j_gene: TRBJ1-1
CDR3aa: CASSPRLDRGRGTEAFF
CDR3nt: TGTGCCAGCAGTCCCCGTTTGGACAGGGGGAGGGGCACTGAAGCTTTCTTT

abundance: -
d_gene: TRBD2
v_gene: TRBV7-2
j_gene: TRBJ2-6
CDR3aa: CASSLVLAGGPGANVLTF
CDR3nt: TGTGCCAGCAGCTTAGTGCTAGCGGGGGGGCCTGGGGCCAACGTCCTGACTTTC

abundance: -
d_gene: -
v_gene: TRBV27
j_gene: TRBJ2-3
CDR3aa: CASSSRQEDTQYF
CDR3nt: TGTGCCAGCAGTTCGAGACAGGAGGATACGCAGTATTTT

abundance: -
d_gene: TRBD1
v_gene: TRBV5-1
j_gene: TRBJ2-7
CDR3aa: CASSYDRAGLGEQYF
CDR3nt: TGCGCCAGCAGCTACGACAGGGCCGGACTTGGCGAGCAGTACTTC

abundance: -
d_gene: TRBD1
v_gene: TRBV29-1
j_gene: TRBJ1-4
CDR3aa: CSVRQGSATNEKLFF
CDR3nt: TGCAGCGTAAGACAGGGTAGCGCGACTAATGAAAAACTGTTTTTT

abundance: -
d_gene: -
v_gene: TRBV7-2
j_gene: TRBJ1-6
CDR3aa: CASSLSSPRAYNSPLHF
CDR3nt: TGTGCCAGCAGCTTAAGTTCACCACGAGCCTATAATTCACCCCTCCACTTT

abundance: -
d_gene: TRBD1
v_gene: TRBV6-4
j_gene: TRBJ1-2
CDR3aa: CAQSDSIGTGTGYTF
CDR3nt: TGTGCCCAGAGTGACTCGATAGGGACAGGGACTGGCTACACCTTC

abundance: -
d_gene: TRBD1
v_gene: TRBV6-1
j_gene: TRBJ1-6
CDR3aa: CASSEGRGNSPLHF
CDR3nt: TGTGCCAGCAGTGAGGGCAGGGGGAATTCACCCCTCCACTTT

abundance: few
d_gene: -
v_gene: TRBV5-6
j_gene: TRBJ2-1
CDR3aa: CASSLAGITYNEQFF
CDR3nt: TGTGCCAGCAGCTTGGCAGGGATTACCTACAATGAGCAGTTCTTC

abundance: -
d_gene: TRBD1
v_gene: TRBV5-1
j_gene: TRBJ1-1
CDR3aa: CASSLTGQGAYTEAFF
CDR3nt: TGCGCCAGCAGCTTGACGGGGCAGGGGGCCTACACTGAAGCTTTCTTT

abundance: once
d_gene: -
v_gene: TRBV4-2
j_gene: TRBJ2-7
CDR3aa: CASSQDGGPLDEQYF
CDR3nt: TGTGCCAGCAGCCAAGATGGAGGGCCCCTAGACGAGCAGTACTTC

abundance: -
d_gene: TRBD1
v_gene: TRBV4-2
j_gene: TRBJ2-1
CDR3aa: CASSQGQGAGDEQFF
CDR3nt: TGTGCCAGCAGCCAAGGGCAGGGGGCTGGGGATGAGCAGTTCTTC

abundance: -
d_gene: -
v_gene: TRBV11-2
j_gene: TRBJ2-5
CDR3aa: CASSLNSLTETQYF
CDR3nt: TGTGCCAGCAGCTTAAATAGCCTGACGGAGACCCAGTACTTC

abundance: once
d_gene: -
v_gene: TRBV5-1
j_gene: TRBJ2-5
CDR3aa: CASSLTSPPVAKTQYF
CDR3nt: TGCGCCAGCAGCTTAACCTCCCCACCGGTCGCCAAGACCCAGTACTTC

abundance: -
d_gene: -
v_gene: TRBV5-6
j_gene: TRBJ1-2
CDR3aa: CASSLAVGTPGGYTF
CDR3nt: TGTGCCAGCAGCTTGGCCGTGGGCACCCCCGGTGGCTACACCTTC

abundance: -
d_gene: -
v_gene: TRBV28
j_gene: TRBJ1-1
CDR3aa: CASSSNTEAFF
CDR3nt: TGTGCCAGCAGTTCAAACACTGAAGCTTTCTTT

abundance: -
d_gene: TRBD1
v_gene: TRBV19
j_gene: TRBJ1-6
CDR3aa: CASTDRGPHGSSPLHF
CDR3nt: TGTGCCAGTACGGACAGGGGGCCACACGGCTCTTCACCCCTCCACTTT

abundance: -
d_gene: -
v_gene: TRBV4-2
j_gene: TRBJ1-1
CDR3aa: CASSENGGPEAFF
CDR3nt: TGTGCCAGCAGCGAAAATGGGGGCCCTGAAGCTTTCTTT

abundance: once
d_gene: -
v_gene: TRBV6-5
j_gene: TRBJ1-2
CDR3aa: CASSQRDTYYGYTF
CDR3nt: TGTGCCAGTAGTCAACGGGACACGTACTATGGCTACACCTTC

abundance: -
d_gene: -
v_gene: TRBV5-1
j_gene: TRBJ2-4
CDR3aa: CASRTQGSKNIQYF
CDR3nt: TGCGCCAGCAGGACCCAGGGTAGCAAAAACATTCAGTACTTC

abundance: -
d_gene: -
v_gene: TRBV5-6
j_gene: TRBJ1-1
CDR3aa: CASSLTARTAMNTEAFF
CDR3nt: TGTGCCAGCAGCCTAACCGCACGGACAGCGATGAACACTGAAGCTTTCTTT

abundance: -
d_gene: -
v_gene: TRBV5-1
j_gene: TRBJ1-5
CDR3aa: CASSLGGSQPQHF
CDR3nt: TGCGCCAGCAGCTTGGGCGGTAGTCAGCCCCAGCATTTT

abundance: -
d_gene: -
v_gene: TRBV29-1
j_gene: TRBJ1-2
CDR3aa: CSVGGGNGNYGYTF
CDR3nt: TGCAGCGTCGGGGGAGGGAACGGAAACTATGGCTACACCTTC

abundance: -
d_gene: TRBD1
v_gene: TRBV28
j_gene: TRBJ1-1
CDR3aa: CASSWDSNEAFF
CDR3nt: TGTGCCAGCAGTTGGGACAGCAACGAAGCTTTCTTT

abundance: -
d_gene: TRBD1
v_gene: TRBV28
j_gene: TRBJ1-5
CDR3aa: CASWIGQGNAQPQHF
CDR3nt: TGTGCCAGCTGGATCGGACAGGGAAACGCTCAGCCCCAGCATTTT

abundance: -
d_gene: -
v_gene: TRBV6-6
j_gene: TRBJ1-5
CDR3aa: CASSYSPGPGQPQHF
CDR3nt: TGTGCCAGCAGTTACTCTCCCGGGCCGGGACAGCCCCAGCATTTT

abundance: -
d_gene: TRBD1
v_gene: TRBV28
j_gene: TRBJ2-1
CDR3aa: CASYRTGWTDNEQFF
CDR3nt: TGTGCCAGTTATCGGACAGGCTGGACGGACAATGAGCAGTTCTTC

abundance: -
d_gene: TRBD2
v_gene: TRBV7-3
j_gene: TRBJ2-3
CDR3aa: CASSLTWGGEDTQYF
CDR3nt: TGTGCCAGCAGCTTAACGTGGGGAGGGGAAGATACGCAGTATTTT

abundance: once
d_gene: TRBD1
v_gene: TRBV7-7
j_gene: TRBJ1-6
CDR3aa: CASSLAHFGTGALLHF
CDR3nt: TGTGCCAGCAGCTTAGCGCACTTTGGGACAGGGGCCCTACTCCACTTT

abundance: -
d_gene: -
v_gene: TRBV5-6
j_gene: TRBJ2-1
CDR3aa: CASSSSGRKSSYNEQFF
CDR3nt: TGTGCCAGCAGCTCAAGTGGCAGAAAAAGCTCCTACAATGAGCAGTTCTTC

abundance: -
d_gene: TRBD1
v_gene: TRBV7-9
j_gene: TRBJ1-5
CDR3aa: CSSSFTGGDNQPQHF
CDR3nt: TGTTCCAGCAGCTTTACAGGGGGTGACAATCAGCCCCAGCATTTT

abundance: -
d_gene: -
v_gene: TRBV5-1
j_gene: TRBJ1-2
CDR3aa: CASSLVGSMRDGYTF
CDR3nt: TGCGCCAGCAGCTTGGTTGGTTCTATGAGGGATGGCTACACCTTC

abundance: -
d_gene: -
v_gene: TRBV5-1
j_gene: TRBJ2-1
CDR3aa: CASSFIGGRANEQFF
CDR3nt: TGCGCCAGCAGCTTCATTGGCGGCAGGGCTAATGAGCAGTTCTTC

abundance: -
d_gene: TRBD2
v_gene: TRBV6-1
j_gene: TRBJ2-1
CDR3aa: CASSEGAGVESGEQFF
CDR3nt: TGTGCCAGCAGTGAAGGAGCGGGAGTCGAGAGTGGTGAGCAGTTCTTC

abundance: once
d_gene: -
v_gene: TRBV6-6
j_gene: TRBJ1-5
CDR3aa: CASRVEKVGNQPQHF
CDR3nt: TGTGCCAGCAGAGTAGAAAAAGTCGGCAATCAGCCCCAGCATTTT

abundance: once
d_gene: -
v_gene: TRBV20-1
j_gene: TRBJ2-1
CDR3aa: CSAYNNNEQFF
CDR3nt: TGCAGTGCTTATAATAACAATGAGCAGTTCTTC

abundance: -
d_gene: -
v_gene: TRBV7-2
j_gene: TRBJ1-5
CDR3aa: CASSLVASRGNQPQHF
CDR3nt: TGTGCCAGCAGCTTAGTAGCCTCAAGGGGGAATCAGCCCCAGCATTTT

abundance: -
d_gene: TRBD1
v_gene: TRBV19
j_gene: TRBJ2-7
CDR3aa: CASSPKPPGTGGQYEQYF
CDR3nt: TGTGCCAGTAGCCCAAAACCGCCAGGGACAGGGGGACAATACGAGCAGTACTTC

abundance: -
d_gene: TRBD1
v_gene: TRBV2
j_gene: TRBJ1-2
CDR3aa: CASMGQPENRGYTF
CDR3nt: TGTGCCAGCATGGGACAGCCTGAGAACCGTGGCTACACCTTC

abundance: -
d_gene: -
v_gene: TRBV19
j_gene: TRBJ2-1
CDR3aa: CASSILVGYEQFF
CDR3nt: TGTGCCAGTAGTATCCTAGTTGGGTATGAGCAGTTCTTC

abundance: -
d_gene: -
v_gene: TRBV7-9
j_gene: TRBJ1-4
CDR3aa: CASSFSGTRVEKLFF
CDR3nt: TGTGCCAGCAGCTTCTCCGGGACAAGGGTGGAAAAACTGTTTTTT

abundance: -
d_gene: -
v_gene: TRBV5-1
j_gene: TRBJ2-7
CDR3aa: CASSLGTNYEQYF
CDR3nt: TGCGCCAGCAGCTTGGGAACTAACTACGAGCAGTACTTC

abundance: -
d_gene: TRBD2
v_gene: TRBV7-9
j_gene: TRBJ2-3
CDR3aa: CASSSSGTDTQYF
CDR3nt: TGTGCCAGCAGCTCTAGCGGTACAGATACGCAGTATTTT

abundance: -
d_gene: -
v_gene: TRBV5-1
j_gene: TRBJ2-7
CDR3aa: CASSRGDRGPYEQYF
CDR3nt: TGCGCCAGCAGCCGCGGGGACAGAGGACCTTACGAGCAGTACTTC